The present entry profiles one T cell receptor beta chain with its context. The target antigen is unknown. PCR used 60 Vbeta primers and 13 Jbeta primers. Data came from immunoSEQ multiplex PCR; TCRdb stores just in-frame clones and leaves some out. The table shows around 110,000 clones, with approximately 81% occurring only once. Germline lookup yields CDR1 SGHNT and CDR2 YENEEA. Trimming took 1 base from V and 3 from J, leaving 9 bases between them. The CDR3 sequence is 14 residues long. These data belong to a study of cytomegalovirus exposure and HLA in healthy donors. Whole-study findings and limits: Sequencing likely produced, as an artifact, a cluster of highly shared sequence variants.

This TCR was recovered from a man between 25 and 39 years old in good health and CMV-seropositive. Sequenced input: PBMCs. The chain carries TRBV11-3 and TRBJ2-5, with no clear D. The CDR3 spells CASSLGKAEETQYF. The CDR3 DNA follows: TGTGCCAGCAGCTTAGGTAAAGCCGAAGAGACCCAGTACTTC.